This T cell receptor (beta chain) appears in the sequencing data of a study of blood T cell repertoires in COVID-19. At the level of the study: From the United States, Italy and Spain came samples of acute and convalescent COVID-19. The cDNA or gDNA used as material had been derived from T cells, B-cell-depleted T cells, or PBMCs.

In the original workflow: Estimated nucleated cell counts came from reference gene primer amplification. Produced via immunoSEQ multiplex PCR; TCRdb's table is partial and in-frame only. V, J and clone size are taken as reported in that table, and D and trimming were inferred from the DNA itself. The sample consists of under 250,000 clones, around 80% of them appearing once. The receptor was isolated from a woman aged 18-35 years with acute or convalescent COVID-19. Sequencing input: peripheral blood.

The CDR3 sequence: CASSSAAGSQINYGYTF. The CDR3 bases are TGTGCCAGCAGCTCCGCGGCGGGGTCGCAGATCAACTATGGCTACACCTTC. The chain combines TRBV7-8 with TRBJ1-2; D is unresolved. CDR1 SGHVS and CDR2 FQNEAQ come from the germline V gene. This CDR3 has 17 amino acids. Trimming cost V 4 bases and J 2 bases, with 20 bases left between them.